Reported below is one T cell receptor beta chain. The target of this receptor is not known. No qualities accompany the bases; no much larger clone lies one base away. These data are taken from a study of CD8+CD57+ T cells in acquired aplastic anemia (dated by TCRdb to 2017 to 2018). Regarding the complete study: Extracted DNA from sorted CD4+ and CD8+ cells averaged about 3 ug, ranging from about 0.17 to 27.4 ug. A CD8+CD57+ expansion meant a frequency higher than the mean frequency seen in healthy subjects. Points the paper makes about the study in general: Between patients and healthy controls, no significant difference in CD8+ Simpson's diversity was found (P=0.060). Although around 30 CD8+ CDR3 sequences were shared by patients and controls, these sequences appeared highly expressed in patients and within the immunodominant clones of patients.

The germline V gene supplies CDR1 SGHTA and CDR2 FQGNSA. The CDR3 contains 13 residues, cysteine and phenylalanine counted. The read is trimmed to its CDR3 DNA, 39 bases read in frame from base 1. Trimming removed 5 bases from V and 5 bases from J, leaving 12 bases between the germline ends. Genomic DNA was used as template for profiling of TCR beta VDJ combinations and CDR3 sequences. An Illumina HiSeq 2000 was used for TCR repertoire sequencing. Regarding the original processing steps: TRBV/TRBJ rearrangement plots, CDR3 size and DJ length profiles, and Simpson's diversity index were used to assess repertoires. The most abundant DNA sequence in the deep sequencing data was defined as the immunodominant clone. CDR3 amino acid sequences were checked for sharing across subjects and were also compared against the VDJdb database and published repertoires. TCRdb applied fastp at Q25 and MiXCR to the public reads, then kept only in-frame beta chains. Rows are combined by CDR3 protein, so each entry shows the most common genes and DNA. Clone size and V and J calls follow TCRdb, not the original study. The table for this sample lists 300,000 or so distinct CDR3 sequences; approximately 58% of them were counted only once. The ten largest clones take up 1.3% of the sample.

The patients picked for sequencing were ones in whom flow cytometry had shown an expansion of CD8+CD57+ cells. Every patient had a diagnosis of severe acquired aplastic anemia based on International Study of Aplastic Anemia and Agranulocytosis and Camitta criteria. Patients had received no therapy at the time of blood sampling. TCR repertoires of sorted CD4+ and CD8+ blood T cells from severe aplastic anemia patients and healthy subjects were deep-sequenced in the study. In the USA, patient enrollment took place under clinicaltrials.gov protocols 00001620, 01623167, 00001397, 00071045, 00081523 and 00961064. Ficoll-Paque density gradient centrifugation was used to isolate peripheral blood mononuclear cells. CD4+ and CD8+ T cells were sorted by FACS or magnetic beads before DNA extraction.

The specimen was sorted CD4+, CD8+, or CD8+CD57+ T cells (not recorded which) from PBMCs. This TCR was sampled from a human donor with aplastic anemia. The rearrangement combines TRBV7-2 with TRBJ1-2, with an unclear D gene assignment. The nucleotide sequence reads TGTGCCAGCAGCCAACTCCCGGGGTATGGCTACACCTTC. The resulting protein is CASSQLPGYGYTF.